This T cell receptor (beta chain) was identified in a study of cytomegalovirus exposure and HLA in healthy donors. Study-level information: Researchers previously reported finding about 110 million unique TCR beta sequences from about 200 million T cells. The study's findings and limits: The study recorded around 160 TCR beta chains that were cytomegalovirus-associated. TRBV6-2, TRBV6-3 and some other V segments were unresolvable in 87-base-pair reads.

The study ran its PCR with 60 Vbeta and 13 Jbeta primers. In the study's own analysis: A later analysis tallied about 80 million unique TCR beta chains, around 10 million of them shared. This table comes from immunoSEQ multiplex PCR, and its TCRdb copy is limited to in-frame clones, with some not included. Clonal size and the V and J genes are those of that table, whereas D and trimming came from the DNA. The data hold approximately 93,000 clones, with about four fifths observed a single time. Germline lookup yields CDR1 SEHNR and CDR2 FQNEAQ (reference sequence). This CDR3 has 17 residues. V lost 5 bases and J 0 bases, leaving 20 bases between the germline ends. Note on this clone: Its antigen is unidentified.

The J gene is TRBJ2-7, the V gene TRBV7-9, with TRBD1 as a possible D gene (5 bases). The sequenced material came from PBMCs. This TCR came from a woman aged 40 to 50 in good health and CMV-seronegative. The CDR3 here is CASSRSFDRDSSYEQYF. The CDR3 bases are TGTGCCAGCAGCCGTAGCTTTGACAGAGATAGCTCCTACGAGCAGTACTTC.